Described below is a single T cell receptor beta chain sequence and its context. Its cognate antigen is unknown. Unique molecular identifiers were present in the TCR beta cDNA libraries. Once roughly 0.9 to 10 million T cells were used, roughly 0.5 million cDNA molecules resulted. TCRdb processed the PCR reads anew with MiXCR; each CDR3 protein has one entry. The table records a few hundred thousand distinct CDR3 sequences, 36% of them present only once. The data derive from a study of post-analysis software for immune sequencing data. Study context: The study covered relapsing-remitting, secondary progressive and progressive-relapsing courses of multiple sclerosis. Study conclusions and caveats: Higher frequency in patients than in controls was seen for about five TRBV segments, with TRBV5-6, TRBV5-1 and TRBV20-1 among them. Versus controls, multiple sclerosis patients showed significantly lower diversity (normalized Chao1). Under F measure analysis, samples from one preparation batch co-clustered strongly.

V lost 5 bases and J 4 bases, leaving 11 bases between the germline ends. The CDR3 is 13 residues long. Germline values: CDR1 MGHRA, CDR2 YSYEKL. This rearrangement joins TRBV4-1 to TRBJ2-5; the D is unclear. Sample: blood. The clonotype was recovered from a girl between 10 and 17 years old with multiple sclerosis. As DNA, the CDR3 is TGCGCCAGCAGCTTGACGGCCCGAGAGACCCAGTACTTC. Amino acid sequence: CASSLTARETQYF.